The following is a TCR beta chain sequence with its context. TCRdb's copy holds only in-frame clones and misses some; the assay was immunoSEQ multiplex PCR. The sample consists of 140,000 to 150,000 clones, 75% to 90% of them appearing once. In assigning cohorts, the study relied on participant-reported clinical history. This sample was taken from a study of blood T cell repertoires in COVID-19. The CDR3 has 17 amino acids. Germline-derived CDR1 and CDR2 are SGHTA and FQGNSA. The ends were cut back, 1 base at V and 0 bases at J, with 13 bases in the middle. The sample consisted of PBMCs or T cells enriched from blood (not recorded which). This clonotype was obtained from a woman aged 40 to 49 who had been exposed to COVID-19. This chain joins TRBV7-2 and TRBJ2-1, with a tentative D call TRBD2 (7 bases). The CDR3 loop reads CASSLGGGGASYNEQFF. The CDR3, as DNA: TGTGCCAGCAGCTTAGGAGGCGGGGGCGCCTCCTACAATGAGCAGTTCTTC.